The 10 T cell receptor beta chains presented below share a single source sample, sequenced in a study of OX40 agonist ivuxolimab in advanced cancers. The repertoire was sequenced with immunoSEQ multiplex PCR; TCRdb's copy has only in-frame clones and lacks some. Found here are 80,000 or so clones, roughly nine tenths of them singletons; the top ten hold about 8%. Sequencing was performed on CD4+ or CD8+ T cells sorted from blood, taken in a trial of the OX40 agonist ivuxolimab. These receptor sequences come from an adult with an advanced solid tumor such as melanoma, head and neck, liver or kidney cancer.

The chain employs TRBV19 and TRBJ1-3; D is ambiguous. This CDR3 has 15 amino acids. V was pared by 6 bases and J by 1 base, with 13 bases between. Germline-derived CDR1 and CDR2 are LNHDA and SQIVND (reference sequence). The CDR3 sequence is CASSEGSSSGNTIYF. As DNA, the CDR3 is TGTGCCAGTAGCGAGGGATCTTCTTCTGGAAACACCATATATTTT. The complete variable domain, with remaining parts taken from reference TRBV19 and TRBJ1-3, reads DGGITQSPKYLFRKEGQNVTLSCEQNLNHDAMYWYRQDPGQGLRLIYYSQIVNDFQKGDIAEGYSVSREKKESFPLTVTSAQKNPTAFYLCASSEGSSSGNTIYFGEGSWLTVV.

The chain uses TRBV7-2 and TRBJ2-7; the D is unclear. The length of the CDR3 is 15 residues. Germline CDR1 and CDR2: SGHTA and FQGNSA. V dropped 2 bases and J dropped 1 base, with 12 bases sitting between them. For the CDR3, the DNA is TGTGCCAGCAGCTTAAGACGTAGTGCGTCCTACGAGCAGTACTTC. This encodes CASSLRRSASYEQYF.

The CDR3, as DNA: TGTGCCTGGGGAAGACAGATTAGCACAGATACGCAGTATTTT. Amino acids: CAWGRQISTDTQYF. The chain recombines TRBV30 with TRBJ2-3; weak D call: TRBD1 (5 bases). V was cut by 5 bases and J by 0 bases, with 12 bases left in between. Germline V gene data show CDR1 as GTSNPN and CDR2 as SVGIG (reference sequence). This CDR3 spans 14 amino acids.

This rearrangement joins TRBV6-6 to TRBJ2-7, with D possibly TRBD2 on 5 matching bases. Trimming shortened V by 10 bases and J by 1 base, and 11 bases separated the two germline ends. Germline-derived CDR1 and CDR2 are MNHNY and SVGAGI (reference sequence). There are 12 residues in the CDR3. The CDR3 DNA is TGTGCCACCGGCCGCGGGTCCTACGAGCAGTACTTC. Its protein is CATGRGSYEQYF.

This sequence joins TRBV2 and TRBJ2-2; 9 bases align to TRBD1. This CDR3 comprises 14 residues. After removal of 4 bases from V and 6 bases from J, the junction contained 3 bases not matched to a gene. Germline V gene sequence: CDR1 SNHLY, CDR2 FYNNEI. CDR3 bases: TGTGCCAGCAGTGTACAGGGGGCGCCCGGGGAGCTGTTTTTT. Its protein is CASSVQGAPGELFF. The complete variable domain, with remaining parts taken from reference TRBV2 and TRBJ2-2, reads EPEVTQTPSHQVTQMGQEVILRCVPISNHLYFYWYRQILGQKVEFLVSFYNNEISEKSEIFDDQFSVERPDGSNFTLKIRSTKLEDSAMYFCASSVQGAPGELFFGEGSRLTVL.

The V call is TRBV2, the J call TRBJ1-5; a weak D match, TRBD1 (6 bases). Germline V gene data show CDR1 as SNHLY and CDR2 as FYNNEI. The ends were cut back, 3 bases at V and 7 bases at J, with 13 bases in the middle. CDR3 length: 14 amino acids. CDR3 protein: CASSDQGPGQPQHF. DNA for the CDR3: TGTGCCAGCAGTGATCAGGGGCCGGGCCAGCCCCAGCATTTT.

This chain connects TRBV6-4 to TRBJ1-3; D ambiguous. Trimming removed 3 bases at V and 3 bases at J, with 9 bases between. CDR1 is MRHNA, CDR2 SNTAGT, per germline. This CDR3 comprises 14 residues. Written as DNA, the CDR3 is TGTGCCAGCAGTGAGCAGGCAGGTGGAAACACCATATATTTT. Translating it yields CASSEQAGGNTIYF.

The chain uses TRBV28 and TRBJ1-5; D remains ambiguous. With 5 bases removed from V and 9 bases from J, the gap between germline ends came to 11 bases. Germline CDR1 is MDHEN and CDR2 is SYDVKM. The CDR3 has 12 residues. CDR3 nucleotides: TGTGCCAGCAGTCTCTCGGAGGGGCCCCAGCATTTT. Its protein product is CASSLSEGPQHF.

The V gene is TRBV4-2, the J gene TRBJ1-2; D remains ambiguous. This CDR3 has 18 residues. The V gene lost 0 bases and the J gene lost 0 bases, with 17 bases spanning the gap. Germline-derived CDR1 and CDR2 are LGHNA and YNFKEQ. The CDR3 reads CASSQEVLLAQPNYGYTF. The DNA for the CDR3 is TGTGCCAGCAGCCAAGAAGTGCTCTTGGCCCAACCTAACTATGGCTACACCTTC.

The chain couples TRBV2 to TRBJ2-5; possible D gene TRBD2, 7 bases. Germline CDR1 and CDR2: SNHLY and FYNNEI. Trimming shortened V by 2 bases and J by 1 base, and 11 bases separated the two germline ends. The CDR3 length is 15 residues. CDR3 protein: CASSERGTTQETQYF. The CDR3 nucleotides are TGTGCCAGCAGTGAAAGGGGGACTACCCAAGAGACCCAGTACTTC.